The 28 T cell receptor beta chains listed next were all sequenced from one sample in a study of T-cell memory formation after mild COVID-19. From the 5' RACE reads, TCRdb called clonotypes with MiXCR, one entry per CDR3 protein. The sample includes about 470,000 distinct CDR3 sequences, approximately 25% of them seen just once. Sequenced: PBMCs or a T cell subset sorted from them (not recorded which). The receptors were gathered from an adult woman who had mild COVID-19 (a few samples of this study predate the infection). Cell type and time point are not known.

The V and J genes are TRBV27 and TRBJ1-6; D not resolved. This CDR3 region has 14 residues. V lost 2 bases and J 12 bases, leaving 14 bases between the germline ends. Germline assignment: CDR1 MNHEY and CDR2 SMNVEV (reference sequence). The CDR3 DNA sequence: TGTGCCAGCAGTTTAAGTTACGACTTCGGACCCCTCCACTTT. It yields the protein CASSLSYDFGPLHF.

This chain uses TRBV6-5 with TRBJ2-3; the match to TRBD2 covers 9 bases. The V gene's germline CDR1 is MNHEY and CDR2 SVGAGI. V trimming: 6 bases; J trimming: 2 bases; junction bases outside the gene matches: 9. The CDR3 runs to 16 residues. CDR3 amino acids: CASRRGGLALTDTQYF. CDR3 DNA: TGTGCCAGCAGACGGGGGGGACTAGCCCTCACAGATACGCAGTATTTT.

CDR3 loop: CASSLRQVNYEQYF. The CDR3, as DNA: TGTGCCAGCAGCTTAAGGCAGGTGAACTACGAGCAGTACTTC. This sequence joins TRBV7-2 and TRBJ2-7, with unresolved D. The CDR3 spans 14 residues. Between the trimmed V and J ends, which lost 2 bases and 3 bases, there was a span of 11 bases. Germline V gene data show CDR1 as SGHTA and CDR2 as FQGNSA.

This clonotype was detected a few times. The V and J genes are TRBV4-1 and TRBJ2-1, with D uncertain. Deletions cut 6 bases from V and 3 bases from J, with 12 bases between. CDR1 is MGHRA and CDR2 is YSYEKL in the germline V gene. The CDR3 contains 14 residues. CDR3 region: CASSPIGFYNEQFF. For the CDR3, the DNA is TGCGCCAGCAGTCCCATTGGGTTCTACAATGAGCAGTTCTTC.

The chain recombines TRBV7-2 with TRBJ1-2; D remains ambiguous. Looked up from germline, CDR1 is SGHTA and CDR2 is FQGNSA. Trimming removed 0 bases at V and 4 bases at J, with 15 bases between. The CDR3 is 16 amino acids. The CDR3 is CASSLAGIGIGYGYTF. CDR3 sequence (DNA): TGTGCCAGCAGCTTAGCGGGAATAGGGATCGGCTATGGCTACACCTTC.

The chain links TRBV3-1 to TRBJ1-1; maybe TRBD1 (5 bases). The germline V and J ends were trimmed by 6 bases and 4 bases, with 12 bases remaining between them. The CDR3 runs to 13 residues. CDR1 LGHDT and CDR2 YNNKEL come from the germline V gene (reference sequence). The CDR3 spells CASRGGGRTEAFF. Written as DNA, the CDR3 is TGTGCCAGCAGAGGCGGGGGTCGCACTGAAGCTTTCTTT.

This clonotype was counted a few times. The chain employs TRBV4-3 and TRBJ1-5; a weak D match, TRBD1 (5 bases). Germline values: CDR1 LGHNA, CDR2 YSLEER. Trimming cost V 1 base and J 0 bases, with 10 bases left between them. The CDR3 consists of 16 residues. The CDR3 DNA is TGCGCCAGCAGCCAAGTGTGGGGGGTTAGCAATCAGCCCCAGCATTTT. This gives the protein CASSQVWGVSNQPQHF.

This clonotype has more than one count but fewer than ten. This sequence joins TRBV12-3 or TRBV12-4 and TRBJ2-1, with a possible D match to TRBD2 (5 bases). V shed 6 bases and J shed 0 bases, with 15 bases lying between them. The CDR3 is made up of 16 amino acids. In DNA form, the CDR3 reads TGTGCCAGCAGCCCTCGAGGGCAGAGCTCCTACAATGAGCAGTTCTTC. Protein sequence: CASSPRGQSSYNEQFF.

This clonotype was seen a few times. The chain has TRBV29-1 and TRBJ2-2; the match to TRBD2 covers 7 bases. After removal of 6 bases from V and 2 bases from J, the junction contained 3 bases not matched to a gene. CDR1 is SQVTM, CDR2 ANQGSEA, per germline. The CDR3 length is 13 residues. The DNA of the CDR3 is TGCAGCGTGACTAGCTCAAACACCGGGGAGCTGTTTTTT. Amino acids: CSVTSSNTGELFF.

This clonotype occurred a few times. This chain joins TRBV9 and TRBJ1-2; the match to TRBD1 covers 7 bases. Germline V CDR1 and CDR2: SGDLS, YYNGEE. The CDR3 spans 15 residues. V shed 4 bases, J shed 6 bases, and the junction held 12 bases outside the gene matches. The CDR3 nucleotides are TGTGCCAGCAGCCCCGTTTCCGGGACAGATCATGGCTACACCTTC. It yields the protein CASSPVSGTDHGYTF.

The chain joins TRBV28 to TRBJ1-1; D not resolved. The germline V gene has CDR1 MDHEN and CDR2 SYDVKM. V was pared by 6 bases and J by 2 bases, with 7 bases between. CDR3 size: 12 residues. The CDR3: CASSPINTEAFF. The CDR3, as DNA: TGTGCCAGCAGCCCAATTAACACTGAAGCTTTCTTT.

The chain combines TRBV11-2 with TRBJ2-1; the match to TRBD2 covers 10 bases. Looked up from germline, CDR1 is SGHAT and CDR2 is FQNNGV. The J segment lost 8 bases and the V segment lost 0 bases, leaving 4 bases of the junction unmatched. CDR3 length: 15 amino acids. Here the CDR3 reads CASSLEAGGPHEQFF. The DNA for the CDR3 is TGTGCCAGCAGCTTAGAAGCGGGAGGGCCCCATGAGCAGTTCTTC. The full variable domain, its missing parts supplied by reference TRBV11-2 and TRBJ2-1, is EAGVAQSPRYKIIEKRQSVAFWCNPISGHATLYWYQQILGQGPKLLIQFQNNGVVDDSQLPKDRFSAERLKGVDSTLKIQPAKLEDSAVYLCASSLEAGGPHEQFFGPGTRLTVL.

This clonotype occurred a few times. This chain uses TRBV6-2 or TRBV6-3 with TRBJ2-1; unclear D gene. V was trimmed by 3 bases and J by 3 bases, leaving 12 bases between them. The CDR3 has 15 amino acids. CDR1 is MNHEY and CDR2 is SVGEGT in the germline V gene. The CDR3, as DNA: TGTGCCAGCAGTTATCAAAGGACCCGCTACAATGAGCAGTTCTTC. Protein sequence: CASSYQRTRYNEQFF.

The chain has TRBV4-1 and TRBJ2-1; D perhaps matches TRBD1 (5 bases). CDR1 and CDR2 (germline): MGHRA, YSYEKL. V lost 4 bases to trimming and J lost 1 base, with 11 bases between them. This CDR3 spans 15 amino acids. CDR3 sequence (DNA): TGCGCCAGCAGCCCTAAACAGGAATCCTACAATGAGCAGTTCTTC. Amino acids: CASSPKQESYNEQFF.

This clonotype was found a few times. The V call is TRBV3-1, the J call TRBJ2-4; tentatively, D is TRBD2 (5 bases). The CDR3 runs to 16 residues. Germline loops: CDR1 LGHDT, CDR2 YNNKEL (reference sequence). V dropped 5 bases and J dropped 0 bases, with 14 bases sitting between them. The CDR3 DNA sequence: TGTGCCAGCAGCTCCGGAGCGGATATAGCCAAAAACATTCAGTACTTC. This gives the protein CASSSGADIAKNIQYF.

The chain combines TRBV20-1 with TRBJ2-5, with 9 bases that match TRBD2. The CDR3 length is 15 residues. Trimming took 5 bases from V and 2 from J; bases not matched to a gene: 9. Germline V gene lookup returns CDR1 DFQATT and CDR2 SNEGSKA (reference sequence). DNA of the CDR3: TGCAGTGCTCTAAGGGGGCTAGCGGGGCAAGAGACCCAGTACTTC. Residues: CSALRGLAGQETQYF.

The V call is TRBV12-5, the J call TRBJ2-5; tentative D call: TRBD2 (6 bases). There are 15 residues in the CDR3. Per germline, CDR1 LGHNT and CDR2 FRNRAP. Trimming cost V 6 bases and J 5 bases, with 19 bases left between them. In nucleotides, the CDR3 is TGTGCTAGTGGGGGAAGCGGGCCTGAGGGGGAGACCCAGTACTTC. The encoded protein is CASGGSGPEGETQYF.

Concerning this clonotype: One end of the junction varies from germline; a read error may be responsible. The chain employs TRBV11-3 and TRBJ2-1; TRBD2 is a possible D gene (6 bases). Germline CDR1 and CDR2: SGHNT and YENEEA. The CDR3 covers 13 residues. This chain's CDR3 is CASSLGGDVLSLF. CDR3 bases: TGTGCCAGCAGCTTAGGGGGGGACGTCTTGTCCCTGTTC.

This clonotype has a handful of counts. This rearrangement joins TRBV24-1 to TRBJ2-3; no reliable D call. Germline V gene sequence: CDR1 KGHDR, CDR2 SFDVKD. The CDR3 loop spans 16 amino acids. V shed 4 bases and J shed 6 bases, with 19 bases lying between them. The CDR3 spells CATSDPIILEGDTQYF. Here the CDR3 DNA reads TGTGCCACCAGTGACCCGATAATCCTGGAAGGGGATACGCAGTATTTT.

This clonotype was recorded a few times. The V call is TRBV7-2, the J call TRBJ2-5; 11 bases align to TRBD2. The CDR3 runs 15 residues. The germline CDR1 and CDR2 sequences are SGHTA and FQGNSA. The ends lost 5 bases at V and 5 bases at J; junction bases unmatched: 7. Written as DNA, the CDR3 is TGTGCCAGCAGCCGACTAGCGGGATCCGCGGAGACCCAGTACTTC. It codes for CASSRLAGSAETQYF.

The chain carries TRBV7-6 and TRBJ1-2, with D tentatively TRBD1 (6 bases). Germline CDR1 SGHVS, CDR2 FNYEAQ. The CDR3 has 13 residues. V gave up 6 bases and J gave up 7 bases, with 15 bases separating them. The DNA of the CDR3 is TGTGCCAGCAGTCTCAACAGGGCCAGTGGCTACACCTTC. Its protein product is CASSLNRASGYTF.

The CDR3 bases are TGTGCCAGCAGCCAAGATGTATCAGGGAGAGATTCACCCCTCCACTTT. It codes for CASSQDVSGRDSPLHF. The gene calls are TRBV4-2 and TRBJ1-6; a weak D match, TRBD1 (5 bases). Trimming stripped 0 bases from V and 8 bases from J, with 14 bases between. This CDR3 has 16 residues. Germline CDR1 reads LGHNA; CDR2 reads YNFKEQ.

This clonotype was observed a few times. V gene TRBV7-8 combines with J gene TRBJ1-2; possible D gene TRBD1, 5 bases. CDR1 and CDR2 from the germline V gene are SGHVS and FQNEAQ. CDR3 length equals 15 residues. The V end was cut by 5 bases, the J end by 0 bases, with 13 bases between. CDR3 protein: CASSHLRGANYGYTF. In nucleotides, the CDR3 is TGTGCCAGCAGCCATCTGAGGGGAGCTAACTATGGCTACACCTTC.

Only a few counts were recorded for this clonotype. The V gene is TRBV7-2, the J gene TRBJ2-7, with a possible D match to TRBD1 (5 bases). V was trimmed by 4 bases and J by 1 base, leaving 11 bases between them. The germline gives CDR1 SGHTA, CDR2 FQGNSA. This CDR3 is built from 14 residues. The CDR3 region is CASSWGGSSYEQYF. In DNA, the CDR3 is TGTGCCAGCAGCTGGGGCGGTTCGTCCTACGAGCAGTACTTC.

V usage is TRBV7-2 and J usage is TRBJ2-2; TRBD2 is a possible D gene (5 bases). Deletions cut 10 bases from V and 8 bases from J, with 20 bases between. The germline gives CDR1 SGHTA, CDR2 FQGNSA. There are 14 residues in the CDR3. CDR3 coding DNA: TGTGCCACTATTCGAGGGTTCTCTCAGGGGGAGCTGTTTTTT. Protein: CATIRGFSQGELFF.

This clonotype has a single count. The chain joins TRBV5-6 to TRBJ2-3, with no clear D. V lost 4 bases, J lost 11 bases, and 20 bases lay in between. Germline V lookup: CDR1 SGHDT, CDR2 YYEEEE. The CDR3 consists of 14 residues. CDR3 region: CASSPRASVTEQYF. The CDR3 nucleotides read TGTGCCAGCAGCCCACGGGCTTCTGTAACGGAGCAGTATTTT.

The V gene is TRBV11-3, the J gene TRBJ2-7; D is possibly TRBD2 (5 bases). V was pared by 5 bases and J by 2 bases, with 13 bases between. The germline CDR1 and CDR2 sequences are SGHNT and YENEEA. CDR3 length: 14 residues. CDR3 sequence: CASSPRTRPYEQYF. For the CDR3, the DNA is TGTGCCAGCAGCCCACGGACTCGACCCTACGAGCAGTACTTC.

The chain links TRBV20-1 to TRBJ2-5; no clear D gene. Looked up from germline, CDR1 is DFQATT and CDR2 is SNEGSKA (reference sequence). V was shortened by 0 bases and J by 3 bases, with 14 bases between the two germline ends. CDR3 length equals 15 residues. CDR3 residues: CSARDVPLDEETQYF. The CDR3 coding sequence is TGCAGTGCTAGAGACGTACCCCTGGACGAAGAGACCCAGTACTTC.